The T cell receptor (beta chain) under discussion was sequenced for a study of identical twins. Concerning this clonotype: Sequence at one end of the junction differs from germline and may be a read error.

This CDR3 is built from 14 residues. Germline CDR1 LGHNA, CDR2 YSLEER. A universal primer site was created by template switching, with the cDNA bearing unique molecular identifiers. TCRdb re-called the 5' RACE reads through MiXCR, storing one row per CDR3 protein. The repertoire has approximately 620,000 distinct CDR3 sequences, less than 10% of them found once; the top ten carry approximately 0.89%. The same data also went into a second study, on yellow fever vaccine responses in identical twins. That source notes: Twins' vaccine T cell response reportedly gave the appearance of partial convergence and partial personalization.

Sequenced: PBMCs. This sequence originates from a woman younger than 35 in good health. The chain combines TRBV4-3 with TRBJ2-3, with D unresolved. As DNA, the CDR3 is TGCGCCAGCAACCAAGATACCAGGACAGATACGCAGTATTTT. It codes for CASNQDTRTDTQYF.